This TCR beta chain came from a study of blood T cell repertoires in COVID-19. The V end lost 4 bases, the J end lost 6 bases, and 14 bases lay between the germline ends. Germline CDR1 and CDR2: SNHLY and FYNNEI. This CDR3 has 14 amino acids. The assay was immunoSEQ multiplex PCR, and TCRdb's table has in-frame clones only and misses some. The data show about 130,000 clones, 86% seen once. This clone was recorded once. This TCR derives from a human donor in a cohort sampled during active COVID-19. Sequencing was performed on peripheral blood. The chain couples TRBV2 to TRBJ2-3; D unresolved. The chain's CDR3 is CASSVLVRPDTQYF. Here the CDR3 DNA reads TGTGCCAGCAGTGTCCTAGTAAGACCGGATACGCAGTATTTT. Together with reference TRBV2 and TRBJ2-3, the CDR3 gives the full variable domain: EPEVTQTPSHQVTQMGQEVILRCVPISNHLYFYWYRQILGQKVEFLVSFYNNEISEKSEIFDDQFSVERPDGSNFTLKIRSTKLEDSAMYFCASSVLVRPDTQYFGPGTRLTVL.